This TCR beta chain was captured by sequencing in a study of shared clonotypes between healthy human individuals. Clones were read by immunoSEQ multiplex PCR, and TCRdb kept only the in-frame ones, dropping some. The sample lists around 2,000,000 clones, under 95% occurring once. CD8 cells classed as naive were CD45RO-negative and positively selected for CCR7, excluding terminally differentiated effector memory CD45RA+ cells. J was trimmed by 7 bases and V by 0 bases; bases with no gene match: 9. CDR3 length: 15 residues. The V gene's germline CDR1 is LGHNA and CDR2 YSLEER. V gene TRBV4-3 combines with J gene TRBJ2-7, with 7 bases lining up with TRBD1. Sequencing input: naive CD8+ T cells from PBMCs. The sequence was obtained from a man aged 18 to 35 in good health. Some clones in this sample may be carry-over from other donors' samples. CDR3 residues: CASSQDRDRRYEQYF. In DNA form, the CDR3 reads TGCGCCAGCAGCCAAGATCGGGACAGACGTTATGAGCAGTACTTC.